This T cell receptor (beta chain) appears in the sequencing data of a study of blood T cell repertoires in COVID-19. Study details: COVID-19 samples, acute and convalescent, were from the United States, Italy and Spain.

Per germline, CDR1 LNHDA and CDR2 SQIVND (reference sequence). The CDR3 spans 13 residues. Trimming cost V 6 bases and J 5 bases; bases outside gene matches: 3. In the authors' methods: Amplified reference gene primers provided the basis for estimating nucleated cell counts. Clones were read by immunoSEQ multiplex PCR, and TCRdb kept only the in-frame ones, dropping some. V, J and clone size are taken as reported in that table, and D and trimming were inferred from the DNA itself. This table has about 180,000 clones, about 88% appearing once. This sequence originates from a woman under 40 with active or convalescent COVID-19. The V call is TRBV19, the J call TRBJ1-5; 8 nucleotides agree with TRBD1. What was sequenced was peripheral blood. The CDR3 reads CASSKDRDQPQHF. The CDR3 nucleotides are TGTGCCAGTAGCAAGGACAGGGATCAGCCCCAGCATTTT. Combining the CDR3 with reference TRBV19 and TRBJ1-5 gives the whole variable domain DGGITQSPKYLFRKEGQNVTLSCEQNLNHDAMYWYRQDPGQGLRLIYYSQIVNDFQKGDIAEGYSVSREKKESFPLTVTSAQKNPTAFYLCASSKDRDQPQHFGDGTRLSIL.